The 28 T cell receptor beta chains reported below all come from one sample, sequenced in a study of T cell responses to AZD1222 COVID-19 vaccine. The method was immunoSEQ multiplex PCR; TCRdb's version includes in-frame clones alone and lacks a portion of them. This repertoire shows about 160,000 clones, approximately 87% found once; its top ten account for 4% to 5.5%. The specimen was peripheral blood, collected 28 days after the second AZD1222 dose. The receptors here all came from an adult who received the AZD1222 COVID-19 vaccine.

This sequence joins TRBV30 and TRBJ2-1; TRBD1 aligns across 8 bases. The germline V gene has CDR1 GTSNPN and CDR2 SVGIG (reference sequence). Trimming cost V 3 bases and J 3 bases; bases outside gene matches: 13. The CDR3 covers 17 residues. In DNA, the CDR3 is TGTGCCTGGAGGAGTTCCGTCCGACAGGGGCTCTACAATGAGCAGTTCTTC. Amino acid sequence: CAWRSSVRQGLYNEQFF.

The chain links TRBV6-4 to TRBJ1-6, with unresolved D. V was trimmed by 4 bases and J by 0 bases, leaving 16 bases between them. Germline V lookup: CDR1 MRHNA, CDR2 SNTAGT. This CDR3 spans 18 amino acids. The chain's CDR3 is CASSAQSPGSSYNSPLHF. The CDR3 region has the DNA TGTGCCAGCAGTGCCCAATCTCCCGGGAGCTCCTATAATTCACCCCTCCACTTT.

The CDR3 region has the DNA TGTGCCAGCAGCGCCGGGACACTTCGGGACTATGGCTACACCTTC. Amino acids: CASSAGTLRDYGYTF. V gene TRBV11-2 combines with J gene TRBJ1-2; possibly TRBD1 for D (6 bases). The CDR3 runs to 15 residues. From germline, CDR1 is SGHAT and CDR2 FQNNGV. The V end lost 5 bases, the J end lost 3 bases, and 16 bases lay between the germline ends. Full variable domain (remainder filled in from reference TRBV11-2 and TRBJ1-2): EAGVAQSPRYKIIEKRQSVAFWCNPISGHATLYWYQQILGQGPKLLIQFQNNGVVDDSQLPKDRFSAERLKGVDSTLKIQPAKLEDSAVYLCASSAGTLRDYGYTFGSGTRLTVV.

The chain has TRBV2 and TRBJ1-6; 11 bases are shared with TRBD1. Germline V gene lookup returns CDR1 SNHLY and CDR2 FYNNEI. The J segment lost 10 bases and the V segment lost 6 bases, leaving 8 bases of the junction unmatched. The CDR3 extends over 15 amino acids. CDR3 nucleotides: TGTGCCAGCAGACGGAGGACAGGGGGCGACTCACCCCTCCACTTT. Encoded protein: CASRRRTGGDSPLHF.

This clone occurred a few times. The chain employs TRBV20-1 and TRBJ2-1; D is unclear. Germline CDR1 DFQATT, CDR2 SNEGSKA (reference sequence). V shed 3 bases and J shed 4 bases, with 4 bases lying between them. The CDR3 length is 11 residues. CDR3 in amino acids: CSASGYNEQFF. CDR3 nucleotides: TGCAGTGCTAGCGGGTACAATGAGCAGTTCTTC.

This clone was found once. J is TRBJ1-2 and V is TRBV29-1; perhaps TRBD1 as D (6 bases). The V and J ends lost 7 bases and 10 bases respectively, with 22 bases between them. The length of the CDR3 is 13 residues. Germline CDR1 reads SQVTM; CDR2 reads ANQGSEA. The CDR3 DNA reads as TGCAGCGCCATCTTGGGGGGCGCGGCCGACTACACCTTC. It codes for CSAILGGAADYTF. The full variable domain, rest sourced from reference TRBV29-1 and TRBJ1-2, is SAVISQKPSRDICQRGTSLTIQCQVDSQVTMMFWYRQQPGQSLTLIATANQGSEATYESGFVIDKFPISRPNLTFSTLTVSNMSPEDSSIYLCSAILGGAADYTFGSGTRLTVV.

This clone was seen only once. V usage is TRBV3-1 (or the pseudogene TRBV3-2) and J usage is TRBJ2-3; D remains unclear. Trimming stripped 2 bases from V and 2 bases from J, with 2 bases between. Germline V gene sequence: CDR1 LGHDT, CDR2 YNNKEL (reference sequence). The CDR3 has 12 residues. CDR3 in amino acids: CASSQITDTQYF. The CDR3 nucleotides are TGTGCCAGCAGCCAAATCACAGATACGCAGTATTTT.

The rearrangement links TRBV7-8 to TRBJ1-4; D gene uncertain. This CDR3 contains 13 residues. Germline assignment: CDR1 SGHVS and CDR2 FQNEAQ. V lost 6 bases and J 0 bases, leaving 5 bases between the germline ends. The DNA of the CDR3 is TGTGCCAGCAGTAGACCAACTAATGAAAAACTGTTTTTT. This translates into CASSRPTNEKLFF.

The V and J genes are TRBV11-2 and TRBJ1-1; TRBD1 is a possible D gene (6 bases). V was pared by 1 base and J by 1 base, with 16 bases between. The CDR3 covers 17 residues. Looked up from germline, CDR1 is SGHAT and CDR2 is FQNNGV. CDR3: CASSLAGAGRRNTEAFF. DNA of the CDR3: TGTGCCAGCAGCTTAGCGGGGGCAGGGCGAAGGAACACTGAAGCTTTCTTT.

V and J are TRBV30 and TRBJ2-1, with 9 positions matching TRBD1. This CDR3 spans 12 amino acids. Germline V gene sequence: CDR1 GTSNPN, CDR2 SVGIG (reference sequence). V was pared by 8 bases and J by 5 bases, with 4 bases of the junction left unmatched. The CDR3 DNA is TGTGCCGGCCGGGACAGGGACAATGAGCAGTTCTTC. Amino acids: CAGRDRDNEQFF.

With respect to this clone: At one of its ends the junction is not consistent with the germline gene, which may arise from a read error. V usage is TRBV5-6 and J usage is TRBJ1-4, with 8 bases aligning to TRBD1. The V gene's germline CDR1 is SGHDT and CDR2 YYEEEE. The CDR3 spans 15 residues. The CDR3: CASSSLTLRGGQVAF. The DNA of the CDR3 is TGTGCCAGCAGCTCCCTAACTTTAAGAGGGGGACAGGTCGCCTTT.

CDR3 sequence: CASSYMGGPGGDTQYF. In DNA, the CDR3 is TGTGCCAGCAGTTACATGGGGGGCCCCGGTGGAGATACGCAGTATTTT. The chain links TRBV6-6 to TRBJ2-3, with D perhaps TRBD1 or TRBD2 (6 bases each). The CDR3 contains 16 residues. The V gene's germline CDR1 is MNHNY and CDR2 SVGAGI (reference sequence). V was clipped by 2 bases and J by 5 bases, with 17 bases between them.

The chain links TRBV7-2 to TRBJ2-1; D unclear. This CDR3 region has 13 residues. V was shortened by 5 bases and J by 7 bases, with 12 bases between the two germline ends. CDR1 and CDR2 from the germline V gene are SGHTA and FQGNSA. The CDR3 nucleotides read TGTGCCAGCAGCGTGACCCTAGGGAATGAGCAGTTCTTC. This translates into CASSVTLGNEQFF.

The V gene is TRBV7-8, the J gene TRBJ1-6, with D uncertain. The CDR3 runs to 13 residues. Germline V gene sequence: CDR1 SGHVS, CDR2 FQNEAQ. With 5 bases removed from V and 6 bases from J, the gap between germline ends came to 8 bases. CDR3 protein: CASSTNLNSPLHF. In DNA form, the CDR3 reads TGTGCCAGCAGCACTAACCTTAATTCACCCCTCCACTTT.

CDR3 protein: CASSYGTGDYGYTF. The DNA of the CDR3 is TGTGCCAGCAGTTACGGGACAGGGGATTATGGCTACACCTTC. V usage is TRBV6-5 and J usage is TRBJ1-2, with 10 bases that match TRBD1. J gave up 5 bases and V 2 bases, and 2 bases lay outside the gene matches. CDR3 size: 14 residues. Germline V gene sequence: CDR1 MNHEY, CDR2 SVGAGI.

The chain combines TRBV5-1 with TRBJ2-1, with 8 bases lining up with TRBD1. The CDR3 totals 20 residues. Germline values: CDR1 SGHRS, CDR2 YFSETQ. Trimming cost V 3 bases and J 0 bases; bases outside gene matches: 17. The CDR3, as DNA: TGCGCCAGCAGCTCAACAGGGGGAAGAGCTCGGACCAGCTCCTACAATGAGCAGTTCTTC. Translating it yields CASSSTGGRARTSSYNEQFF. Full variable domain (missing parts from reference TRBV5-1 and TRBJ2-1): KAGVTQTPRYLIKTRGQQVTLSCSPISGHRSVSWYQQTPGQGLQFLFEYFSETQRNKGNFPGRFSGRQFSNSRSEMNVSTLELGDSALYLCASSSTGGRARTSSYNEQFFGPGTRLTVL.

V usage is TRBV30 and J usage is TRBJ1-1; the D gene is possibly TRBD1 (5 bases). Between the trimmed V and J ends, which lost 0 bases and 3 bases, there was a span of 23 bases. This CDR3 has 18 amino acids. Germline V CDR1 and CDR2: GTSNPN, SVGIG (reference sequence). Here the CDR3 DNA reads TGTGCCTGGAGTGTACTTTTGGGAAGGGACGGAGGATACACTGAAGCTTTCTTT. Amino acids: CAWSVLLGRDGGYTEAFF. Full variable domain (remainder filled in from reference TRBV30 and TRBJ1-1): SQTIHQWPATLVQPVGSPLSLECTVEGTSNPNLYWYRQAAGRGLQLLFYSVGIGQISSEVPQNLSASRPQDRQFILSSKKLLLSDSGFYLCAWSVLLGRDGGYTEAFFGQGTRLTVV.

The chain employs TRBV6-5 and TRBJ1-3, with D perhaps matching TRBD1 (5 bases). CDR3 length equals 14 residues. V dropped 5 bases and J dropped 0 bases, with 8 bases sitting between them. Germline CDR1 MNHEY, CDR2 SVGAGI. As DNA, the CDR3 is TGTGCCAGCAGTACAGGAGCCTCTGGAAACACCATATATTTT. Translating gives CASSTGASGNTIYF.

This chain connects TRBV19 to TRBJ1-1; 7 bases fit TRBD1. The V segment lost 2 bases and the J segment 4 bases; nucleotides outside the gene matches: 7. The germline gives CDR1 LNHDA, CDR2 SQIVND (reference sequence). The CDR3 covers 15 residues. CDR3 amino acids: CASSIFGQGGTEAFF. As DNA, the CDR3 is TGTGCCAGTAGTATATTTGGTCAGGGGGGCACTGAAGCTTTCTTT.

The J gene is TRBJ1-1, the V gene TRBV3-1 (or the pseudogene TRBV3-2), with D uncertain. The germline CDR1 and CDR2 sequences are LGHDT and YNNKEL (reference sequence). The CDR3 totals 14 residues. V was pared by 3 bases and J by 1 base, with 9 bases between. The CDR3 loop is CASSHQKKNTEAFF. CDR3 nucleotides: TGTGCCAGCAGCCATCAGAAAAAGAACACTGAAGCTTTCTTT.

J is TRBJ1-5 and V is TRBV19; D is unresolved. The length of the CDR3 is 15 residues. Deletions cut 4 bases from V and 1 base from J, with 11 bases between. The germline V gene has CDR1 LNHDA and CDR2 SQIVND (reference sequence). For the CDR3, the DNA is TGTGCCAGTAGTAGGGCTGACCTGAGCAATCAGCCCCAGCATTTT. Its translation: CASSRADLSNQPQHF.

A single count supports this clone. V is TRBV2 and J is TRBJ1-1; tentatively, D is TRBD1 (5 bases). This CDR3 is built from 13 residues. Germline assignment: CDR1 SNHLY and CDR2 FYNNEI. V lost 11 bases and J 4 bases, leaving 17 bases between the germline ends. CDR3 DNA sequence: TGTGCCGCTCCGGGGGTGAGTGTCACTGAAGCTTTCTTT. Its translation is CAAPGVSVTEAFF.

The chain carries TRBV5-1 and TRBJ1-4; TRBD1 agrees at 7 bases. V dropped 3 bases and J dropped 6; count of bases not matched to a gene: 8. CDR3 size: 15 residues. Per the germline V gene, CDR1 is SGHRS and CDR2 is YFSETQ. CDR3 residues: CASSWTGTAYEKLFF. CDR3 bases: TGCGCCAGCAGCTGGACCGGGACAGCCTATGAAAAACTGTTTTTT.

V and J are TRBV6-5 and TRBJ1-3; D gene uncertain. The V end lost 8 bases, the J end lost 0 bases, and 8 bases lay between the germline ends. In germline, CDR1 is MNHEY, CDR2 SVGAGI. This CDR3 region has 13 residues. This chain's CDR3 is CASYSRSGNTIYF. CDR3 DNA: TGTGCCAGCTATAGTCGCTCTGGAAACACCATATATTTT.

This chain connects TRBV27 to TRBJ2-2, with TRBD2 as a possible D gene (5 bases). V was pared by 8 bases and J by 3 bases, with 10 bases between. CDR1 is MNHEY, CDR2 SMNVEV, per germline (reference sequence). This CDR3 region has 13 residues. The CDR3 DNA reads TGTGCCAGCTCCCGGACTGACACCGGGGAGCTGTTTTTT. It encodes CASSRTDTGELFF.

The rearrangement uses TRBV7-9 and TRBJ1-2; unclear D gene. Looked up from germline, CDR1 is SEHNR and CDR2 is FQNEAQ (reference sequence). CDR3 length equals 16 residues. Trimming pared 1 base from V and 2 bases from J, leaving 14 bases between. This chain's CDR3 is CASSLVEGGDNYGYTF. The CDR3 region has the DNA TGTGCCAGCAGCTTAGTGGAGGGAGGAGACAACTATGGCTACACCTTC.

This chain links TRBV4-3 with TRBJ1-5; possibly TRBD1 for D (5 bases). The V end lost 0 bases, the J end lost 4 bases, and 13 bases lay between the germline ends. The CDR3 sequence is 16 residues long. The germline CDR1 and CDR2 sequences are LGHNA and YSLEER. The CDR3 bases are TGCGCCAGCAGCCAAGATTGGGGCGCAGTTAATCAGCCCCAGCATTTT. Residues: CASSQDWGAVNQPQHF.

The genes are TRBV19 and TRBJ2-1; TRBD2 agrees at 9 bases. CDR1 is LNHDA and CDR2 is SQIVND in the germline V gene (reference sequence). CDR3 length: 16 amino acids. Unmatched junction bases numbered 11, after V lost 5 bases and J lost 6 bases. CDR3 DNA: TGTGCCAGTAGTTCCCTGGCTAGCGGGGAAGTCAATGAGCAGTTCTTC. Protein: CASSSLASGEVNEQFF.